The rows below give T cell receptor beta chains drawn from one sample of a study of T cells in Graves' hyperthyroidism and ophthalmopathy. MiXCR, applied by TCRdb to the multiplex PCR reads, yields one record per CDR3 protein. The repertoire holds 300,000 to 400,000 distinct CDR3 sequences, approximately 15% seen once, with less than 20% in the top ten. The sample consisted of blood. These TCRs come from a woman in her twenties or thirties with Graves' ophthalmopathy. Both conserved end residues are part of each CDR3. The D gene is left open where the match is weak. Size is stated for part of the rows, as once, few or many counts, or as a class when the clone is expanded.

clone size: many
D gene: NA
V gene: TRBV18
J gene: TRBJ2-1
CDR3 DNA: TGTGCCAGCTCACCAGGGACGGGGGTAAATGAGCAGTTCTTC
CDR3 protein: CASSPGTGVNEQFF

clone size: many
D gene: NA
V gene: TRBV28
J gene: TRBJ2-3
CDR3 DNA: TGTGCCAGCAGTTACTTGGGGATCACAGATGCGCAGTATTTT
CDR3 protein: CASSYLGITDAQYF

clone size: NA
D gene: TRBD2
V gene: TRBV24-1
J gene: TRBJ2-3
CDR3 DNA: TGTGCCACCAGTGATTGGGCTAGCGGGGGACACACAGATACGCAGTATTTT
CDR3 protein: CATSDWASGGHTDTQYF

clone size: few
D gene: TRBD1
V gene: TRBV19
J gene: TRBJ1-5
CDR3 DNA: TGTGCCAGTAGTGTCACAGGGGGGGACTTATATAGTGGCAATCAGCCTCAGCATTTT
CDR3 protein: CASSVTGGDLYSGNQPQHF

clone size: NA
D gene: TRBD1
V gene: TRBV27
J gene: TRBJ2-7
CDR3 DNA: TGTGCCAGCAGTCCTAGGACAGGGGGCGCAACCTTCTCCTACGAGCAGTACTTC
CDR3 protein: CASSPRTGGATFSYEQYF

clone size: many
D gene: NA
V gene: TRBV28
J gene: TRBJ2-1
CDR3 DNA: TGTGCCAGCAGAAGATTGCAGGGTTTCGAGAGCTCCTACAATGAGCAGTTCTTC
CDR3 protein: CASRRLQGFESSYNEQFF

clone size: many
D gene: TRBD1
V gene: TRBV30
J gene: TRBJ2-7
CDR3 DNA: TGTGCCTGGAGAGGGGGACAGCGTTACGAGCAGTACTTC
CDR3 protein: CAWRGGQRYEQYF

clone size: many
D gene: NA
V gene: TRBV5-1
J gene: TRBJ1-1
CDR3 DNA: TGCGCCAGCAGCCCGGCGGGAGGAGCGAACACTGAAGCTTTCTTT
CDR3 protein: CASSPAGGANTEAFF

clone size: NA
D gene: NA
V gene: TRBV6-1
J gene: TRBJ2-3
CDR3 DNA: TGTGCCAGCAGTGGAGCGCATGTGAGAGATACGCAGTATTTT
CDR3 protein: CASSGAHVRDTQYF

clone size: many
D gene: NA
V gene: TRBV5-1
J gene: TRBJ2-7
CDR3 DNA: TGCGCCAGCAGCAAGGGGAGTTCCTACGAGCAGTACTTC
CDR3 protein: CASSKGSSYEQYF

clone size: NA
D gene: NA
V gene: TRBV5-1
J gene: TRBJ2-7
CDR3 DNA: TGCGCCAGCAGCTTGGAACAGGCGGGGTTCCGCGGGCCGTGGTACGAGCAGTACTTC
CDR3 protein: CASSLEQAGFRGPWYEQYF

clone size: many
D gene: NA
V gene: TRBV28
J gene: TRBJ1-1
CDR3 DNA: TGTGCCAGCCGCGGGGGGCAAAGGACTGAAGCTTTCTTT
CDR3 protein: CASRGGQRTEAFF

clone size: many
D gene: TRBD1
V gene: TRBV20-1
J gene: TRBJ2-5
CDR3 DNA: TGCAGTGCCTACTCCGGGACAGGGAGTGTGGAGACCCAGTACTTC
CDR3 protein: CSAYSGTGSVETQYF

clone size: many
D gene: TRBD2
V gene: TRBV3-1
J gene: TRBJ2-5
CDR3 DNA: TGTGCCAGCAGAGGTCACGGGGGGGCCACGGCAAAAGAGACCCAGTACTTC
CDR3 protein: CASRGHGGATAKETQYF

clone size: NA
D gene: NA
V gene: TRBV20-1
J gene: TRBJ2-1
CDR3 DNA: TGCAGTGCTAGGGCGGGACATGGTGTAAATGAGCAGTTCTTC
CDR3 protein: CSARAGHGVNEQFF

clone size: many
D gene: NA
V gene: TRBV5-6
J gene: TRBJ2-1
CDR3 DNA: TGTGCCAGCAGCCCCGGGGAGTTGCGCAGGGCCATGGCCAATGAGCAGTTCTTC
CDR3 protein: CASSPGELRRAMANEQFF

clone size: many
D gene: NA
V gene: TRBV28
J gene: TRBJ1-3
CDR3 DNA: TGTGCCAGCAGTACCCCAGGCAGGGCCTCTGGAAACACCATATATTTT
CDR3 protein: CASSTPGRASGNTIYF

clone size: many
D gene: TRBD2
V gene: TRBV10-3
J gene: TRBJ2-1
CDR3 DNA: TGTGCCATCAGTGAGTCGAAGGCGGGGGGGACTTACAATGAGCAGTTCTTC
CDR3 protein: CAISESKAGGTYNEQFF

clone size: many
D gene: NA
V gene: TRBV2
J gene: TRBJ2-3
CDR3 DNA: TGTGCCAGCGCCTTCACAGATACGCAGTATTTT
CDR3 protein: CASAFTDTQYF

clone size: many
D gene: TRBD2
V gene: TRBV28
J gene: TRBJ2-5
CDR3 DNA: TGTGCCAGCAATCCCAGGGGGGGTTCAGCGGGGGGGCCCCTCCAAGAGACCCAGTACTTC
CDR3 protein: CASNPRGGSAGGPLQETQYF

clone size: many
D gene: NA
V gene: TRBV27
J gene: TRBJ2-5
CDR3 DNA: TGTGCCAGCAGTTTACAGGGGAGACAAGAGACCCAGTACTTC
CDR3 protein: CASSLQGRQETQYF

clone size: few
D gene: TRBD2
V gene: TRBV20-1
J gene: TRBJ2-2
CDR3 DNA: TGCAGTGCTAGAGAACGGCGGGGGACCGGGGAGCTGTTTTTT
CDR3 protein: CSARERRGTGELFF

clone size: NA
D gene: TRBD1
V gene: TRBV5-1
J gene: TRBJ1-1
CDR3 DNA: TGCGCCAGCAGCTCGCCGACAGGGCCGAACACTGAAGCTTTCTTT
CDR3 protein: CASSSPTGPNTEAFF

clone size: NA
D gene: NA
V gene: TRBV27
J gene: TRBJ1-5
CDR3 DNA: TGTGCCAGTAGTATCTATCCAGGGGGCAATCAGCCCCAGCATTTT
CDR3 protein: CASSIYPGGNQPQHF

clone size: many
D gene: TRBD1
V gene: TRBV6-1
J gene: TRBJ2-7
CDR3 DNA: TGTGCCATCGGGGACAGTTCCTACGAGCAGTACTTC
CDR3 protein: CAIGDSSYEQYF

clone size: many
D gene: NA
V gene: TRBV12-3/TRBV12-4
J gene: TRBJ2-1
CDR3 DNA: TGTGCCAGCAGTTATTCCCCCTTCCCTACAGGGCAGTTCTTC
CDR3 protein: CASSYSPFPTGQFF

clone size: NA
D gene: NA
V gene: TRBV24-1
J gene: TRBJ2-5
CDR3 DNA: TGTGCCACCAGTGATTCGCCGGGACAGGGGCCTCCGCTAGCGGGGGTAGAGACCCAGTACTTC
CDR3 protein: CATSDSPGQGPPLAGVETQYF

clone size: many
D gene: TRBD1
V gene: TRBV7-8
J gene: TRBJ2-5
CDR3 DNA: TGTGCCAGCAGCCAGACAGGGCAAGAGACCCAGTACTTC
CDR3 protein: CASSQTGQETQYF

clone size: NA
D gene: NA
V gene: TRBV10-3
J gene: TRBJ1-1
CDR3 DNA: TGTGCCATCAGTGTCGCAGGGAATGGGTACACTGAAGCTTCCTTT
CDR3 protein: CAISVAGNGYTEASF

clone size: many
D gene: TRBD2
V gene: TRBV7-8
J gene: TRBJ2-3
CDR3 DNA: TGTGCCAGCAGCTTTTCTAGCGGGGAAGACACAGATACGCAGTATTTT
CDR3 protein: CASSFSSGEDTDTQYF

clone size: few
D gene: NA
V gene: TRBV19
J gene: TRBJ2-7
CDR3 DNA: TGTGCCAGTAGACCTAACAGATACGAGCAGTACTTC
CDR3 protein: CASRPNRYEQYF

clone size: many
D gene: NA
V gene: TRBV20-1
J gene: TRBJ2-7
CDR3 DNA: TGCAGTGCTAGGAGCGCAGGGGCTAGCGAGCAGTACTTC
CDR3 protein: CSARSAGASEQYF

clone size: many
D gene: TRBD1
V gene: TRBV6-2/TRBV6-3
J gene: TRBJ1-5
CDR3 DNA: TGTGCCAGCAGTTCGGACAGGAGAGGTCAGCCCCAGCATTTT
CDR3 protein: CASSSDRRGQPQHF

clone size: NA
D gene: NA
V gene: TRBV12-3/TRBV12-4
J gene: TRBJ1-5
CDR3 DNA: TGTGCCAGCAGTGTGGGGGGGGGGGCGGGTCAGCCCCAGCATTTT
CDR3 protein: CASSVGGGAGQPQHF

clone size: NA
D gene: TRBD2
V gene: TRBV5-1
J gene: TRBJ2-7
CDR3 DNA: TGCGCCAGCAGTAGGGTAGCGGGAGATAGTTACGAGCAGTACTTC
CDR3 protein: CASSRVAGDSYEQYF

clone size: NA
D gene: NA
V gene: TRBV12-3/TRBV12-4
J gene: TRBJ1-6
CDR3 DNA: TGTGCCAGCAGTTTCTCAGGGTTAGGATCACCCCTCCACTTT
CDR3 protein: CASSFSGLGSPLHF

clone size: many
D gene: NA
V gene: TRBV12-3/TRBV12-4
J gene: TRBJ2-4
CDR3 DNA: TGTGCCAGCAGTTTTGCCGTAGCCAAAAACATTCAGTACTTC
CDR3 protein: CASSFAVAKNIQYF

clone size: many
D gene: TRBD1
V gene: TRBV12-3/TRBV12-4
J gene: TRBJ1-2
CDR3 DNA: TGTGCCAGCAGTCACCTCCAACAGGGGGCAGGCTATGGCTACACCTTC
CDR3 protein: CASSHLQQGAGYGYTF

clone size: NA
D gene: TRBD2
V gene: TRBV5-4
J gene: TRBJ2-3
CDR3 DNA: TGTGCCAGCAGCGCTGGACTAGCGGATCTGGCAGATACGCAGTATTTT
CDR3 protein: CASSAGLADLADTQYF

clone size: many
D gene: NA
V gene: TRBV6-1
J gene: TRBJ1-5
CDR3 DNA: TGTGCCAGCAGTCCAGCGACAGGCAGAGGCCAGCCCCAGCATTTT
CDR3 protein: CASSPATGRGQPQHF

clone size: many
D gene: NA
V gene: TRBV11-2
J gene: TRBJ2-1
CDR3 DNA: TGTGCCAGCAGCCTCCATAGGGGACTTTCTGTGTCCGTTAGTGAGCAGTTCTTC
CDR3 protein: CASSLHRGLSVSVSEQFF

clone size: many
D gene: NA
V gene: TRBV7-9
J gene: TRBJ2-3
CDR3 DNA: TGTGCCAGCAGCTTACCGACAGAACCATATACGCAGTATTTT
CDR3 protein: CASSLPTEPYTQYF

clone size: many
D gene: NA
V gene: TRBV5-1
J gene: TRBJ1-1
CDR3 DNA: TGCGCCAGCAGCGGGCAGACGCAGGGTGCCACTGAAGCTTTCTTT
CDR3 protein: CASSGQTQGATEAFF

clone size: many
D gene: NA
V gene: TRBV2
J gene: TRBJ2-1
CDR3 DNA: TGTGCCAGCAGTGAAGGGGCAGGATCCTACAATGAGCAGTTCTTC
CDR3 protein: CASSEGAGSYNEQFF

clone size: few
D gene: TRBD2
V gene: TRBV19
J gene: TRBJ2-4
CDR3 DNA: TGTGCCAGTAACCCTAGCGGGGGGGCCGGAGCCAAAAACATTCAGTACTTC
CDR3 protein: CASNPSGGAGAKNIQYF

clone size: many
D gene: TRBD1
V gene: TRBV20-1
J gene: TRBJ1-5
CDR3 DNA: TGCAGTGCTAGGGGACAGGTGGATCAGCCCCAGCATTTT
CDR3 protein: CSARGQVDQPQHF

clone size: many
D gene: NA
V gene: TRBV7-9
J gene: TRBJ1-4
CDR3 DNA: TGTGCCAGCAGCTACGCAACTAATGAAAAACTGTTTTTT
CDR3 protein: CASSYATNEKLFF

clone size: many
D gene: NA
V gene: TRBV11-2
J gene: TRBJ2-7
CDR3 DNA: TGTGCCAGCAGCTCAGTTTTCAGGGAAGAGCAGTACTTC
CDR3 protein: CASSSVFREEQYF

clone size: many
D gene: NA
V gene: TRBV7-8
J gene: TRBJ2-3
CDR3 DNA: TGTGCCAGCAGCTTAGCAAATGCGATGGATACGCAGTATTTT
CDR3 protein: CASSLANAMDTQYF

clone size: many
D gene: NA
V gene: TRBV11-2
J gene: TRBJ1-5
CDR3 DNA: TGTGCCAGCAGCTTGGGGCGGAAGGGAATTGGCACAGATACGCAGCATTTT
CDR3 protein: CASSLGRKGIGTDTQHF